Each of the 27 T cell receptor beta chains below was sequenced from the same sample in a study of long-term antiretroviral therapy in people with HIV. immunoSEQ v3.0 was run at survey level. Only in-frame clones appear in the TCRdb table, and some are missing; sequencing was by immunoSEQ multiplex PCR. This table has around 25,000 clones, about 80% appearing once. Sequences were derived from unsorted PBMCs, sampled 1.1 years before starting antiretroviral therapy. These receptors were obtained from a woman in her forties with HIV.

This clone came up a few times. The chain recombines TRBV4-2 with TRBJ1-1, with D unresolved. V was shortened by 1 base and J by 4 bases, with 7 bases between the two germline ends. The CDR3 has 13 residues. Germline assignment: CDR1 LGHNA and CDR2 YNFKEQ. The CDR3 DNA sequence: TGTGCCAGCAGCCAAGGGACGGGCACTGAAGCTTTCTTT. Translation gives CASSQGTGTEAFF.

The chain couples TRBV7-9 to TRBJ2-5; weak D call: TRBD2 (5 bases). Germline V CDR1 and CDR2: SEHNR, FQNEAQ (reference sequence). Trimming stripped 6 bases from V and 3 bases from J, with 14 bases between. This CDR3 contains 14 residues. DNA for the CDR3: TGTGCCAGCAGATCCACCGGGAAGAAAGAGACCCAGTACTTC. Its protein product is CASRSTGKKETQYF. Full variable domain (remainder filled in from reference TRBV7-9 and TRBJ2-5): DTGVSQNPRHKITKRGQNVTFRCDPISEHNRLYWYRQTLGQGPEFLTYFQNEAQLEKSRLLSDRFSAERPKGSFSTLEIQRTEQGDSAMYLCASRSTGKKETQYFGPGTRLLVL.

The gene calls are TRBV5-4 and TRBJ2-1, with a weak D call TRBD1 (5 bases). The CDR3 totals 14 residues. With 0 bases removed from V and 7 bases from J, the gap between germline ends came to 11 bases. Germline CDR1 SGHNT, CDR2 YYREEE (reference sequence). The CDR3 nucleotides read TGTGCCAGCAGCTTGGAGGGGTCCGGGAATGAGCAGTTCTTC. It is translated as CASSLEGSGNEQFF. Filled out from reference TRBV5-4 and TRBJ2-1, the complete variable domain reads ETGVTQSPTHLIKTRGQQVTLRCSSQSGHNTVSWYQQALGQGPQFIFQYYREEENGRGNFPPRFSGLQFPNYSSELNVNALELDDSALYLCASSLEGSGNEQFFGPGTRLTVL.

Only one count was recorded for this clone. V usage is TRBV15 and J usage is TRBJ1-2; 10 bases line up with TRBD1. Trimming at V came to 3 bases and at J to 7 bases, leaving 8 bases not matched to a gene. Looked up from germline, CDR1 is LNHNV and CDR2 is YYDKDF (reference sequence). The CDR3 runs to 15 residues. The DNA of the CDR3 is TGTGCCACCAGCAGCGGGACAGGGGTTCTGTCTGGCTACACCTTC. Amino acid sequence: CATSSGTGVLSGYTF.

J is TRBJ2-1 and V is TRBV7-8; D is ambiguous. The CDR3 spans 11 residues. Germline V gene lookup returns CDR1 SGHVS and CDR2 FQNEAQ. V was trimmed by 3 bases and J by 6 bases, leaving 3 bases between them. This CDR3 is CASSLGNEQFF. CDR3 sequence (DNA): TGTGCCAGCAGCTTGGGCAATGAGCAGTTCTTC.

The V gene is TRBV29-1, the J gene TRBJ1-2; D is unclear. V was shortened by 3 bases and J by 4 bases, with 6 bases between the two germline ends. CDR1 is SQVTM, CDR2 ANQGSEA, per germline. The CDR3 has 11 amino acids. In DNA form, the CDR3 reads TGCAGCGTTGACGAGGTCTATGGCTACACCTTC. It specifies CSVDEVYGYTF.

J is TRBJ1-2 and V is TRBV28; unclear D gene. Trimming pared 5 bases from V and 7 bases from J, leaving 11 bases between. Germline lookup yields CDR1 MDHEN and CDR2 SYDVKM. The CDR3 loop spans 12 amino acids. The CDR3: CASSRSVGGYTF. The CDR3 nucleotides are TGTGCCAGCAGTCGATCGGTAGGTGGCTACACCTTC.

This clone showed up just a few times. This chain uses TRBV4-3 with TRBJ1-2; D is undetermined. Trimming left V 1 base short and J 2 bases short, with 8 bases between. The CDR3 length is 14 residues. Germline CDR1 reads LGHNA; CDR2 reads YSLEER. The CDR3 loop is CASSQGFGNYGYTF. The CDR3 DNA follows: TGCGCCAGCAGCCAAGGGTTCGGGAACTATGGCTACACCTTC.

This clone ranks as medium-sized. The chain has TRBV7-9 and TRBJ1-2, with unresolved D. The CDR3 length is 12 residues. V was clipped by 4 bases and J by 3 bases, with 6 bases between them. Germline-derived CDR1 and CDR2 are SEHNR and FQNEAQ (reference sequence). The CDR3 bases are TGTGCCAGCAGCTCCGACTACTATGGCTACACCTTC. It encodes CASSSDYYGYTF.

V usage is TRBV9 and J usage is TRBJ1-3; TRBD1 is a possible D gene (6 bases). V was trimmed by 7 bases and J by 2 bases, leaving 10 bases between them. Germline V gene sequence: CDR1 SGDLS, CDR2 YYNGEE. There are 13 residues in the CDR3. The CDR3 protein is CASGGATGNTIYF. CDR3 DNA: TGTGCCAGCGGGGGGGCCACTGGAAACACCATATATTTT. Complete variable domain (other parts from reference TRBV9 and TRBJ1-3): DSGVTQTPKHLITATGQRVTLRCSPRSGDLSVYWYQQSLDQGLQFLIQYYNGEERAKGNILERFSAQQFPDLHSELNLSSLELGDSALYFCASGGATGNTIYFGEGSWLTVV.

V is TRBV2 and J is TRBJ2-1, with 11 positions matching TRBD1. Germline CDR1 reads SNHLY; CDR2 reads FYNNEI. There are 14 residues in the CDR3. The V and J ends lost 6 bases and 7 bases, in that order; junction bases with no gene match: 5. CDR3 residues: CASREGQGGNEQFF. CDR3 nucleotide sequence: TGTGCCAGCAGGGAGGGACAGGGGGGAAATGAGCAGTTCTTC.

This clone was picked up a small number of times. The V call is TRBV6-5, the J call TRBJ1-5; possible D gene TRBD1, 6 bases. Germline CDR1 is MNHEY and CDR2 is SVGAGI. Trimming stripped 0 bases from V and 6 bases from J, with 12 bases between. CDR3 length: 15 residues. The CDR3 is CASSYSSGAGQPQHF. The CDR3 coding sequence is TGTGCCAGCAGTTACTCTTCAGGGGCAGGTCAGCCCCAGCATTTT.

The chain links TRBV2 to TRBJ2-1, with a tentative D call TRBD1 (7 bases). The CDR3 is 14 amino acids. The germline V and J ends were trimmed by 6 bases and 6 bases, with 15 bases remaining between them. Germline CDR1 reads SNHLY; CDR2 reads FYNNEI. The CDR3 bases are TGTGCCAGCAGGCGGGACAGTATGGGCAATGAGCAGTTCTTC. It yields the protein CASRRDSMGNEQFF.

The chain has TRBV7-6 and TRBJ1-3; no definite D call. V was shortened by 2 bases and J by 6 bases, with 11 bases between the two germline ends. Germline V CDR1 and CDR2: SGHVS, FNYEAQ. This CDR3 has 14 amino acids. The CDR3 DNA follows: TGTGCCAGCAGCTTACCTGCCGTGGAAAACACCATATATTTT. This sequence encodes CASSLPAVENTIYF.

The rearrangement links TRBV18 to TRBJ1-5; 9 bases align to TRBD1. The length of the CDR3 is 15 residues. In germline, CDR1 is KGHSH, CDR2 LQKENI. V shed 2 bases and J 6 bases; nucleotides not matched to a gene: 5. CDR3 region: CASSPSTGGGQPQHF. For the CDR3, the DNA is TGTGCCAGCTCACCAAGTACAGGGGGCGGTCAGCCCCAGCATTTT.

The chain uses TRBV29-1 and TRBJ1-1, with a weak D call TRBD1 (6 bases). The CDR3 is made up of 12 amino acids. Trimming took 5 bases from V and 6 from J, leaving 13 bases between them. Germline lookup yields CDR1 SQVTM and CDR2 ANQGSEA. In DNA, the CDR3 is TGCAGCGTTCAGGGGTTGTTTTCTGAAGCTTTCTTT. This gives the protein CSVQGLFSEAFF.

CDR3 sequence (DNA): TGTGCCAGCAGCAGCCGGGGGGCCGGGGGTTCACCCCTCCACTTT. This sequence encodes CASSSRGAGGSPLHF. The chain links TRBV5-6 to TRBJ1-6, with D maybe TRBD1 (6 bases). CDR1 and CDR2 (germline): SGHDT, YYEEEE. V lost 4 bases and J 9 bases, leaving 17 bases between the germline ends. This CDR3 contains 15 residues.

This rearrangement joins TRBV9 to TRBJ1-1; weak D call: TRBD1 (5 bases). Deletions cut 0 bases from V and 12 bases from J, with 15 bases between. There are 13 residues in the CDR3. The germline V gene encodes CDR1 SGDLS and CDR2 YYNGEE. The CDR3 nucleotides are TGTGCCAGCAGCGTAGCCCCGGCAGGGTTAACTTTCTTT. This translates into CASSVAPAGLTFF.

The chain recombines TRBV7-9 with TRBJ2-1; D remains ambiguous. CDR3 length: 16 amino acids. The germline V gene encodes CDR1 SEHNR and CDR2 FQNEAQ (reference sequence). Trimming took 4 bases from V and 0 from J, leaving 13 bases between them. CDR3 DNA: TGTGCCAGCAGCTCGTTAAGGGTAGCCTCCTACAATGAGCAGTTCTTC. Its protein product is CASSSLRVASYNEQFF.

The CDR3 nucleotides are TGTGCCAGCAGCTTTGGGGGCACCATATATTTT. Its protein product is CASSFGGTIYF. The chain links TRBV7-2 to TRBJ1-3; D might be TRBD1 (5 bases). The CDR3 is 11 amino acids. CDR1 is SGHTA and CDR2 is FQGNSA in the germline V gene. Trimming removed 3 bases at V and 9 bases at J, with 6 bases between.

This clone showed up just once. The chain has TRBV11-3 and TRBJ2-1; the D is unclear. The CDR3 is made up of 11 amino acids. V dropped 4 bases and J dropped 6 bases, with 4 bases sitting between them. Germline assignment: CDR1 SGHNT and CDR2 YENEEA. The DNA for the CDR3 is TGTGCCAGCAGCTGGTCCAATGAGCAGTTCTTC. Its translation is CASSWSNEQFF.

This clone turned up a few times. This CDR3 reads CASAPVVSAQGNSPLHF. The CDR3 region has the DNA TGTGCTAGTGCCCCGGTAGTGTCTGCTCAAGGTAATTCACCCCTCCACTTT. This chain joins TRBV12-5 and TRBJ1-6, with D uncertain. With 7 bases removed from V and 6 bases from J, the gap between germline ends came to 22 bases. CDR1 is LGHNT, CDR2 FRNRAP, per germline. This CDR3 has 17 amino acids.

V usage is TRBV6-1 and J usage is TRBJ2-3; 9 nucleotides line up with TRBD1. The ends lost 4 bases at V and 6 bases at J; junction bases unmatched: 20. The CDR3 runs 19 residues. Germline CDR1 reads MNHNS; CDR2 reads SASEGT. CDR3 in DNA: TGTGCCAGCAGTGGGATCGGACAGGGGTGGCTAGCCAGAGCGGATACGCAGTATTTT. Translating it yields CASSGIGQGWLARADTQYF.

V usage is TRBV5-6 and J usage is TRBJ1-2, with 9 bases aligning to TRBD1. With 2 bases clipped from V and 8 bases from J, the junction kept 13 bases outside the gene matches. Germline CDR1 reads SGHDT; CDR2 reads YYEEEE. This CDR3 contains 16 residues. Here the CDR3 reads CASSFNPPGQGSGYTF. The CDR3, as DNA: TGTGCCAGCAGCTTCAATCCCCCGGGACAGGGTTCAGGCTACACCTTC.

J is TRBJ1-4 and V is TRBV18; 7 bases map to TRBD1. J lost 7 bases, V lost 3 bases, and 8 bases had no gene match. The CDR3 has 15 residues. Germline assignment: CDR1 KGHSH and CDR2 LQKENI. The CDR3 DNA follows: TGTGCCAGCTCACCCCTCGACAGGGAGAGTGAAAAACTGTTTTTT. Translated: CASSPLDRESEKLFF.

This clone has more than one count but fewer than ten. The chain carries TRBV2 and TRBJ2-2, with a possible D match to TRBD1 (6 bases). The CDR3 sequence is 13 residues long. Germline CDR1 reads SNHLY; CDR2 reads FYNNEI. Trimming left V 6 bases short and J 7 bases short, with 12 bases between. The CDR3 sequence is CASRAGQFGELFF. CDR3 bases: TGTGCCAGCAGAGCCGGACAGTTCGGGGAGCTGTTTTTT.

This clone turned up a few times. The chain joins TRBV6-4 to TRBJ2-7; D unresolved. The V end was cut by 2 bases, the J end by 3 bases, with 2 bases between. CDR1 MRHNA and CDR2 SNTAGT come from the germline V gene. This CDR3 has 11 amino acids. The CDR3 DNA reads as TGTGCCAGCAGTGACGGCTACGAGCAGTACTTC. It yields the protein CASSDGYEQYF.